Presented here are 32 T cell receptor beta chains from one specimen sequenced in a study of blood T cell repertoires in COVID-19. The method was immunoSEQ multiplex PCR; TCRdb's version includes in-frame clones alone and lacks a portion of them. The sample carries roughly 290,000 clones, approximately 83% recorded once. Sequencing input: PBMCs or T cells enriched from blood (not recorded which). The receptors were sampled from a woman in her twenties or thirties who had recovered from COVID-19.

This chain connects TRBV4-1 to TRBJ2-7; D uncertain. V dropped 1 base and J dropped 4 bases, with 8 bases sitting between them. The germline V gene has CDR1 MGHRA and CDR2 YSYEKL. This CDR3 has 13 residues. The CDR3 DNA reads TGCGCCAGCAGCCAAGCGTCAGGTTACGAGCAGTACTTC. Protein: CASSQASGYEQYF.

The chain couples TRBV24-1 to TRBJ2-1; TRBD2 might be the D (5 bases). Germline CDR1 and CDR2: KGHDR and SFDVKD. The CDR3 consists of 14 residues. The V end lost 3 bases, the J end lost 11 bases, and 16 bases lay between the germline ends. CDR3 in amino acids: CATSDPSAAGKQFF. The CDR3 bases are TGTGCCACCAGTGATCCCAGCGCGGCCGGGAAGCAGTTCTTC.

In DNA, the CDR3 is TGTGCCAGCCCGAAGGGGACTGAAGCTTTCTTT. Translating gives CASPKGTEAFF. The chain uses TRBV6-5 and TRBJ1-1; D possibly corresponds to TRBD1 (5 bases). CDR3 length equals 11 residues. V gave up 8 bases and J gave up 5 bases, with 9 bases separating them. Germline V CDR1 and CDR2: MNHEY, SVGAGI.

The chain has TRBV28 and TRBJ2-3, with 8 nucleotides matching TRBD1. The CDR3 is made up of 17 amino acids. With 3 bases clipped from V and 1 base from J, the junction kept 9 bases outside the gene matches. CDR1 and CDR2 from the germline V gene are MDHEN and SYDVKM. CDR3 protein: CASSFRQGARGTDTQYF. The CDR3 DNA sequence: TGTGCCAGCAGTTTCCGGCAGGGGGCTCGCGGCACAGATACGCAGTATTTT.

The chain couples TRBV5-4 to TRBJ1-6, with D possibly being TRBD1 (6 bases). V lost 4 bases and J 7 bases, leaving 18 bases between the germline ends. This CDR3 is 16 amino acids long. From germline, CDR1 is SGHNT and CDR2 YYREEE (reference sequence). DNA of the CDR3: TGTGCCAGCAGCCCCTTCGGACCAGGGGAGAATTCACCCCTCCACTTT. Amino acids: CASSPFGPGENSPLHF.

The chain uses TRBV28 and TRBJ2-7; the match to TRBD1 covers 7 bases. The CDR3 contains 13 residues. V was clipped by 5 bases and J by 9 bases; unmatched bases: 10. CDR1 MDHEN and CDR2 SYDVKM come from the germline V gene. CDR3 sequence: CASSIGTVHGQYF. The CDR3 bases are TGTGCCAGCAGTATCGGGACAGTACACGGGCAGTACTTC.

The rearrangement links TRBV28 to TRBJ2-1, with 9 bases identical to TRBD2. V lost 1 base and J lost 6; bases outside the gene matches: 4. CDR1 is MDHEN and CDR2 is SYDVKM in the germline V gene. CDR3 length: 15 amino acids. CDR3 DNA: TGTGCCAGCAGTTTATTGGCGGGAGGGCCCAATGAGCAGTTCTTC. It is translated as CASSLLAGGPNEQFF.

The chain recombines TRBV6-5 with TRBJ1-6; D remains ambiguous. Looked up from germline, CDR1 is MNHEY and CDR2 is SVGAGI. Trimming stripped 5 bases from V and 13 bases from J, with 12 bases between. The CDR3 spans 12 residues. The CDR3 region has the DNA TGTGCCAGCAGTCTCGGGTTTAGGCCCCTCCACTTT. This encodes CASSLGFRPLHF.

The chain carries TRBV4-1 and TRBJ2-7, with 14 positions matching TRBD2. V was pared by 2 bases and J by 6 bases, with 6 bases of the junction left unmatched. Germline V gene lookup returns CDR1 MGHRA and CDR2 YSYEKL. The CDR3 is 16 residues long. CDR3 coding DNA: TGCGCCAGCAGCCAACCGGGACTAGCGGGAGTGGTCGAGCAGTACTTC. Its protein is CASSQPGLAGVVEQYF.

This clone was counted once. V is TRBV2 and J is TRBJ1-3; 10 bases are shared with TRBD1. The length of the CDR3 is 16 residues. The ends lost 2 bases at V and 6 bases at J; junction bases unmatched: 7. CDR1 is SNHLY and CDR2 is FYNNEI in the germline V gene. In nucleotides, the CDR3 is TGTGCCAGCAGTGAATGGGACAGGGGTCGGGAAAACACCATATATTTT. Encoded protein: CASSEWDRGRENTIYF. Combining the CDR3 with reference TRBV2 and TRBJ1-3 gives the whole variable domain EPEVTQTPSHQVTQMGQEVILRCVPISNHLYFYWYRQILGQKVEFLVSFYNNEISEKSEIFDDQFSVERPDGSNFTLKIRSTKLEDSAMYFCASSEWDRGRENTIYFGEGSWLTVV.

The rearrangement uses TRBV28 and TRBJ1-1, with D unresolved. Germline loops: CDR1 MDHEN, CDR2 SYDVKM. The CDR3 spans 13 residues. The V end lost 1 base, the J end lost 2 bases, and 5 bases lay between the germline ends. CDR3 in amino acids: CASSLLGNTEAFF. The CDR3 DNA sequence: TGTGCCAGCAGTTTATTGGGCAACACTGAAGCTTTCTTT.

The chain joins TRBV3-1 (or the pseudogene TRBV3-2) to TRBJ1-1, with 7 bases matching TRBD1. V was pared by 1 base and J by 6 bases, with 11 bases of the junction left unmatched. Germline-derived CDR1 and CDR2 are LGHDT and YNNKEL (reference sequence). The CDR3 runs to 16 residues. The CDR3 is CASSQARQGIFPEAFF. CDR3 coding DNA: TGTGCCAGCAGCCAAGCCCGACAGGGTATTTTTCCTGAAGCTTTCTTT.

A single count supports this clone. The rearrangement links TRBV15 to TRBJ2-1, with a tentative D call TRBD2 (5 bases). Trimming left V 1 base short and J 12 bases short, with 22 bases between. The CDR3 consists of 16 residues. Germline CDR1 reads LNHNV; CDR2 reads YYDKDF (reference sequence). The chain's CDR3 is CATSRGVAPRREGQFF. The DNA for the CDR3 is TGTGCCACCAGCAGAGGGGTAGCGCCCCGACGAGAGGGGCAGTTCTTC. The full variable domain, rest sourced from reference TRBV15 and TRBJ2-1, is DAMVIQNPRYQVTQFGKPVTLSCSQTLNHNVMYWYQQKSSQAPKLLFHYYDKDFNNEADTPDNFQSRRPNTSFCFLDIRSPGLGDTAMYLCATSRGVAPRREGQFFGPGTRLTVL.

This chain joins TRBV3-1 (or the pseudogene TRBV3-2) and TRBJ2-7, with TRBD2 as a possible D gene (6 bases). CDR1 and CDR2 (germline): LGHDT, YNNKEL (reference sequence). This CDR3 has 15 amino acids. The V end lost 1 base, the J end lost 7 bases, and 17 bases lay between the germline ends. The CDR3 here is CASSQGTGESWEQYF. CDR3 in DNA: TGTGCCAGCAGCCAAGGGACGGGAGAATCGTGGGAGCAGTACTTC.

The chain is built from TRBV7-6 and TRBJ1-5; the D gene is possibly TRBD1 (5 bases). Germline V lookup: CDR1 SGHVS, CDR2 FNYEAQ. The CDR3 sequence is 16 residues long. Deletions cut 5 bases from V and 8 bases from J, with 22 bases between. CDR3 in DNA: TGTGCCAGCAGCCGATATATAGGGGCCGGAGTGGAGCCCCAGCATTTT. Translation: CASSRYIGAGVEPQHF.

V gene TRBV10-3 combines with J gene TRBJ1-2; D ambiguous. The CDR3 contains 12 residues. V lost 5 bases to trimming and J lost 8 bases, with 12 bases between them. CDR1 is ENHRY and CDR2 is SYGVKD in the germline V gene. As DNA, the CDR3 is TGTGCCATCAGTTCGGCGGCGGGGGGCTACACCTTC. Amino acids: CAISSAAGGYTF.

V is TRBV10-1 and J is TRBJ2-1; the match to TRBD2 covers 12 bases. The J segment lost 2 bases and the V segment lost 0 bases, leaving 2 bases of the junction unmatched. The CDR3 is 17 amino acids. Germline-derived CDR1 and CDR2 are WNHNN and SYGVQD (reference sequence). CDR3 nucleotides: TGCGCCAGCAGTGAGTCCCGGACTAGCGGGACCTACAATGAGCAGTTCTTC. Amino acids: CASSESRTSGTYNEQFF.

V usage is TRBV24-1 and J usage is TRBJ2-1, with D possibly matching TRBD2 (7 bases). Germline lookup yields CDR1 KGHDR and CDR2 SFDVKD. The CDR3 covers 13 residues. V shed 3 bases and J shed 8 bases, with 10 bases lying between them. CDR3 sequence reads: CATSDGGGYEQFF. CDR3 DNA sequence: TGTGCCACCAGTGATGGGGGGGGCTATGAGCAGTTCTTC.

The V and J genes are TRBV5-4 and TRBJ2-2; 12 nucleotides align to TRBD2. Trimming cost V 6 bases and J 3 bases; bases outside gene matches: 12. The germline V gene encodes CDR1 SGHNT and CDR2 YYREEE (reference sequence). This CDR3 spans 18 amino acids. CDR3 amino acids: CASTVWLAGGRDTGELFF. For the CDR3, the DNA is TGTGCCAGCACCGTATGGCTAGCGGGGGGGCGTGACACCGGGGAGCTGTTTTTT.

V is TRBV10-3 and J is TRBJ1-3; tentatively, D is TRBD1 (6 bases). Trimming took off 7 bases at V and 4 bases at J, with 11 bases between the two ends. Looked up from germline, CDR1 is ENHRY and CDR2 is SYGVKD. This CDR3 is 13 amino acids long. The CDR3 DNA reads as TGTGCCATCACCTCCGGACAGGGAAACACCATATATTTT. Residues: CAITSGQGNTIYF.

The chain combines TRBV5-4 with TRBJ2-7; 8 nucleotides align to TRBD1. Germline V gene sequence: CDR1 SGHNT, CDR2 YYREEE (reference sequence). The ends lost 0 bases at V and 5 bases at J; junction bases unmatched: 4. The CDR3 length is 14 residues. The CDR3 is CASSLGQGADEQYF. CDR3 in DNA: TGTGCCAGCAGCTTGGGGCAGGGGGCGGACGAGCAGTACTTC.

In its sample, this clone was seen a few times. CDR3 residues: CASSPRGLVEAFF. CDR3 in DNA: TGTGCCAGCAGTCCCAGGGGGCTGGTTGAAGCTTTCTTT. V and J are TRBV6-2 or TRBV6-3 and TRBJ1-1; 8 bases map to TRBD1. Germline loops: CDR1 MNHEY, CDR2 SVGEGT. This CDR3 is 13 amino acids long. With 5 bases clipped from V and 7 bases from J, the junction kept 6 bases outside the gene matches.

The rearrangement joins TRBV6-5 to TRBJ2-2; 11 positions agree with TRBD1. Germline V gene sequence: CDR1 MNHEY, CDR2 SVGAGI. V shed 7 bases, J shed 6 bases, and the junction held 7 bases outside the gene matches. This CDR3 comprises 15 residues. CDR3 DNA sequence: TGTGCCAGCATGATAGGACAGGGGGCCCCCGGGGAGCTGTTTTTT. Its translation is CASMIGQGAPGELFF.

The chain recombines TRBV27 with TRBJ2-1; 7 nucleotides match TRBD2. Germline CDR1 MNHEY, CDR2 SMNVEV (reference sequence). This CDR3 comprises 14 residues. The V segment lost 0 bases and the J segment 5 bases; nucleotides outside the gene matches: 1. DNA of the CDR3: TGTGCCAGCAGTTTATCACTAGCGCACAATGAGCAGTTCTTC. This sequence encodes CASSLSLAHNEQFF.

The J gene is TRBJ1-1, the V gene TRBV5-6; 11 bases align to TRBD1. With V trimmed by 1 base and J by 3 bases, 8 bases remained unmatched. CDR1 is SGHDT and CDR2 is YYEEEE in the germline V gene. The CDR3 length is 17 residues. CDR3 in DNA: TGTGCCAGCAGCTTGAGGTGGCGGGACAGGGGGGACACTGAAGCTTTCTTT. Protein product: CASSLRWRDRGDTEAFF.

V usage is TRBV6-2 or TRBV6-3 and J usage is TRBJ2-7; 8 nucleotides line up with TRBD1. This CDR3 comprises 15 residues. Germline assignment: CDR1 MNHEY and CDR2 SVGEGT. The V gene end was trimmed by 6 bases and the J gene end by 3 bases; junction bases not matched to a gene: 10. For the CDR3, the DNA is TGTGCCAGCAGCCCAAAGGGGACAGGCTTCTACGAGCAGTACTTC. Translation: CASSPKGTGFYEQYF.

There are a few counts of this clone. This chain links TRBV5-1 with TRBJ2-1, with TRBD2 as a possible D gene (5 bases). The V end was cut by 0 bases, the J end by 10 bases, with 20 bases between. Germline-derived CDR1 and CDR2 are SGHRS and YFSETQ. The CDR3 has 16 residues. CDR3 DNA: TGCGCCAGCAGCTTGGCCTGGCATACGGGAACGGGCGAGCAGTTCTTC. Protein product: CASSLAWHTGTGEQFF.

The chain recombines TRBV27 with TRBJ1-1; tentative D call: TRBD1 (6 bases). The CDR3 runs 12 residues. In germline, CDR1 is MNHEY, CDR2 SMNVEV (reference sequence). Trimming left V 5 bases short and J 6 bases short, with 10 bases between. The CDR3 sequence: CASSPGVPEAFF. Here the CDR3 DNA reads TGTGCCAGCAGTCCAGGGGTCCCTGAAGCTTTCTTT.

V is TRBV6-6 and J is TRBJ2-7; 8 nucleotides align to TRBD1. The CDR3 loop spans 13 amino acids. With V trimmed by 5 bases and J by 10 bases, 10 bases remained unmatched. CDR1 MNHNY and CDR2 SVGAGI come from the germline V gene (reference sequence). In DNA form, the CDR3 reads TGTGCCAGCAGTCAGGCGCCGGGACAGGTACAGTACTTC. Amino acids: CASSQAPGQVQYF.

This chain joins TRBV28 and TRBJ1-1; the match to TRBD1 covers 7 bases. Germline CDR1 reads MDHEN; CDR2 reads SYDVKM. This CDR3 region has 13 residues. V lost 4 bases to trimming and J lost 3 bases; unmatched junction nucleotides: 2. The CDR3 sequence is CASSSGQDTEAFF. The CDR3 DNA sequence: TGTGCCAGCAGTTCCGGACAGGACACTGAAGCTTTCTTT.

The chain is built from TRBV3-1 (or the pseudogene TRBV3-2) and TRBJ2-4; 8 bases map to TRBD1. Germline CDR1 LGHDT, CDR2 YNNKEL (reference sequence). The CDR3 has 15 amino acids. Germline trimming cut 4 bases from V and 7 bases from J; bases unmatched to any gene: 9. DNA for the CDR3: TGTGCCAGCAGCCCGACAGGGGTAACATTGAACATTCAGTACTTC. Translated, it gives CASSPTGVTLNIQYF.

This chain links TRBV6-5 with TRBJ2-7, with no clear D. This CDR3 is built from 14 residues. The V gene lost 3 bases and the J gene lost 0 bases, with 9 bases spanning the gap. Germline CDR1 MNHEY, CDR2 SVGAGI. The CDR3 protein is CASSYGLVSYEQYF. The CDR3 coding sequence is TGTGCCAGCAGTTATGGCCTTGTCTCCTACGAGCAGTACTTC.